This TCR beta chain comes out of a study of T cell responses to AZD1222 COVID-19 vaccine. Overall study results and limits: Spike-spanning, vaccine-associated CD4 TCRs were dominant at 160-218 and 743-854. Donors skewed white British and female; clonal diversity was possibly underestimated. Targeting of unmutated variant regions was reportedly seen in nearly half of spike-specific TCRs.

The CDR3 totals 14 residues. The V end was cut by 8 bases, the J end by 3 bases, with 17 bases between. CDR1 and CDR2 from the germline V gene are ENHRY and SYGVKD. Worth noting for this clone: As yet, its antigen is unknown.

TCRdb's table, derived via immunoSEQ multiplex PCR, lists solely in-frame clones and lacks some. The repertoire has more than 150,000 clones, approximately 91% of them found once; the top ten carry approximately 1.9%. The V and J genes are TRBV10-3 and TRBJ2-7; D is possibly TRBD1 or TRBD2 (5 bases each). Specimen: peripheral blood, collected 28 days after the second AZD1222 dose. The sequence was obtained from an adult who received the AZD1222 COVID-19 vaccine. CDR3 sequence: CAIGFSGTDYEQYF. DNA of the CDR3: TGTGCCATCGGATTCTCCGGGACGGACTACGAGCAGTACTTC.